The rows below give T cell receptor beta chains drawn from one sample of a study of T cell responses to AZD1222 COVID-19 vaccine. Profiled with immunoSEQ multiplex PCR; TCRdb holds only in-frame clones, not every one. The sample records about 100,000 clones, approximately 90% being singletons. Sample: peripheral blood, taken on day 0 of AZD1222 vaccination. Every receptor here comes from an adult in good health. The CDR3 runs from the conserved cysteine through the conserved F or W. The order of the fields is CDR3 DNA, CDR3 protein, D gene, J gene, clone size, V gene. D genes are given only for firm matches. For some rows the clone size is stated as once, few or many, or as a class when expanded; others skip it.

CDR3nt: TGTGCCAGCAGCCAGAACTCGAACACTGAAGCTTTCTTT
CDR3aa: CASSQNSNTEAFF
d_gene: -
j_gene: TRBJ1-1
abundance: -
v_gene: TRBV3-1/TRBV3-2

CDR3nt: TGTGCCAGCAGTTACAGGCGGACAGCTAACTATGGCTACACCTTC
CDR3aa: CASSYRRTANYGYTF
d_gene: -
j_gene: TRBJ1-2
abundance: few
v_gene: TRBV6-5

CDR3nt: TGTGCCAGCAGCTTTGGGAGGGAGACCCAGTACTTC
CDR3aa: CASSFGRETQYF
d_gene: -
j_gene: TRBJ2-5
abundance: -
v_gene: TRBV11-3

CDR3nt: TGTGCCAGCAGCTTCTACAGGAGTAACTATGGCTACACCTTC
CDR3aa: CASSFYRSNYGYTF
d_gene: -
j_gene: TRBJ1-2
abundance: once
v_gene: TRBV7-8

CDR3nt: TGTGCCAGCAGCTTGGAGGGTCAAGAGACCCAGTACTTC
CDR3aa: CASSLEGQETQYF
d_gene: -
j_gene: TRBJ2-5
abundance: once
v_gene: TRBV5-4

CDR3nt: TGTGCCAGCACTGGGGGGGCCTACGAGCAGTACTTC
CDR3aa: CASTGGAYEQYF
d_gene: TRBD2
j_gene: TRBJ2-7
abundance: -
v_gene: TRBV2

CDR3nt: TGTGCCAGCAGCTTAGACCCGGGGCGCAGTGGAAACACCATATATTTT
CDR3aa: CASSLDPGRSGNTIYF
d_gene: -
j_gene: TRBJ1-3
abundance: -
v_gene: TRBV7-6

CDR3nt: TGTGCCAGCAGCCAAGTTCGCGGGGGGCCTCGAGATGAGCAGTTCTTC
CDR3aa: CASSQVRGGPRDEQFF
d_gene: TRBD2
j_gene: TRBJ2-1
abundance: -
v_gene: TRBV3-1/TRBV3-2

CDR3nt: TGTGCCAGCAGCGACCTAGCCAGCTACGAGCAGTACTTC
CDR3aa: CASSDLASYEQYF
d_gene: -
j_gene: TRBJ2-7
abundance: once
v_gene: TRBV3-1/TRBV3-2

CDR3nt: TGTGCCAGCACTCGGTTTTATCAGGGGCTGTTTTTT
CDR3aa: CASTRFYQGLFF
d_gene: -
j_gene: TRBJ1-4
abundance: -
v_gene: TRBV2

CDR3nt: TGTGCCAGCAGCTCACCCCGTGGACCTTCTAACTATGGCTACACCTTC
CDR3aa: CASSSPRGPSNYGYTF
d_gene: -
j_gene: TRBJ1-2
abundance: -
v_gene: TRBV5-6

CDR3nt: TGTGCCACCAGCAGAGATATGACGGCTCGGCCCCAGCATTTT
CDR3aa: CATSRDMTARPQHF
d_gene: -
j_gene: TRBJ1-5
abundance: -
v_gene: TRBV15

CDR3nt: TGTGCCAGCAGCATGGGGGCGTTGAACACCGGGGAGCTGTTTTTT
CDR3aa: CASSMGALNTGELFF
d_gene: -
j_gene: TRBJ2-2
abundance: -
v_gene: TRBV7-9

CDR3nt: TGCGCCAGCAGCCCGGAGACAGGGGGGAATGGCTACGAGCAGTACTTC
CDR3aa: CASSPETGGNGYEQYF
d_gene: TRBD1
j_gene: TRBJ2-7
abundance: -
v_gene: TRBV4-1

CDR3nt: TGCGCCAGCAGCTTCCGGGACAGGGGGAACACTGAAGCTTTCTTT
CDR3aa: CASSFRDRGNTEAFF
d_gene: TRBD1
j_gene: TRBJ1-1
abundance: -
v_gene: TRBV5-1

CDR3nt: TGTGCCAGTAGTCCGGGGGGATTTTCCGGAAACACCATATATTTT
CDR3aa: CASSPGGFSGNTIYF
d_gene: -
j_gene: TRBJ1-3
abundance: -
v_gene: TRBV19

CDR3nt: TGTGCCAGCAGTTCGTCATCAGCGAGTCAGCCCCAGCATTTT
CDR3aa: CASSSSSASQPQHF
d_gene: -
j_gene: TRBJ1-5
abundance: -
v_gene: TRBV28

CDR3nt: TGTGCCTGGAGTGTCCAGTATAATTCACCCCTCCACTTT
CDR3aa: CAWSVQYNSPLHF
d_gene: -
j_gene: TRBJ1-6
abundance: once
v_gene: TRBV30

CDR3nt: TGTGCCAGCAGCCCTCGACAGGGGCGCCCCGGGGAGCTGTTTTTT
CDR3aa: CASSPRQGRPGELFF
d_gene: TRBD1
j_gene: TRBJ2-2
abundance: -
v_gene: TRBV7-3

CDR3nt: TGTGCCAGCAGCTTATTGACCAGGGTAGAGACCCAGTACTTC
CDR3aa: CASSLLTRVETQYF
d_gene: -
j_gene: TRBJ2-5
abundance: -
v_gene: TRBV7-2

CDR3nt: TGTGCCAGCAGCAGTGGAACAGGGGTCTATGGCTACACCTTC
CDR3aa: CASSSGTGVYGYTF
d_gene: TRBD1
j_gene: TRBJ1-2
abundance: -
v_gene: TRBV7-2

CDR3nt: TGTGCCACCAGTGATTTCAGGCAAGGAATGACCCAGTACTTC
CDR3aa: CATSDFRQGMTQYF
d_gene: -
j_gene: TRBJ2-5
abundance: -
v_gene: TRBV24-1

CDR3nt: TGTGCCAGCAGCCCGGGACTAGACCCGGACAATGAGCAGTTCTTC
CDR3aa: CASSPGLDPDNEQFF
d_gene: TRBD2
j_gene: TRBJ2-1
abundance: -
v_gene: TRBV5-8

CDR3nt: TGTGCCAGCTCACCAGGGACGGATTCAACAGAGCAGTTCTTC
CDR3aa: CASSPGTDSTEQFF
d_gene: -
j_gene: TRBJ2-1
abundance: -
v_gene: TRBV18

CDR3nt: TGTGCCATCAGTGAGTTGAAGGGTATCTCCTACAATGAGCAGTTCTTC
CDR3aa: CAISELKGISYNEQFF
d_gene: -
j_gene: TRBJ2-1
abundance: -
v_gene: TRBV10-3

CDR3nt: TGTGCCAGCAGCCCCGGGCCCGCCGTATATGGCTACACCTTC
CDR3aa: CASSPGPAVYGYTF
d_gene: -
j_gene: TRBJ1-2
abundance: -
v_gene: TRBV6-5

CDR3nt: TGTGCCAGCAGTATGGGCCGATCGAACACCGGGGAGCTGTTTTTT
CDR3aa: CASSMGRSNTGELFF
d_gene: -
j_gene: TRBJ2-2
abundance: -
v_gene: TRBV3-1/TRBV3-2

CDR3nt: TGTGCCAGCACTCGAACAGGGATCAGCTCCTACGAGCAGTACTTC
CDR3aa: CASTRTGISSYEQYF
d_gene: -
j_gene: TRBJ2-7
abundance: -
v_gene: TRBV27

CDR3nt: TGTGCCAGCTCCAGGGGAAACTACGAGCAGTACTTC
CDR3aa: CASSRGNYEQYF
d_gene: -
j_gene: TRBJ2-7
abundance: -
v_gene: TRBV11-3

CDR3nt: TGTGCCAGCAGTTTACTGGACAGCAACAATGAGCAGTTCTTC
CDR3aa: CASSLLDSNNEQFF
d_gene: -
j_gene: TRBJ2-1
abundance: once
v_gene: TRBV27

CDR3nt: TGTGCCAGCTCGTCGACAGGAATCACTGAAGCTTTCTTT
CDR3aa: CASSSTGITEAFF
d_gene: -
j_gene: TRBJ1-1
abundance: -
v_gene: TRBV18

CDR3nt: TGTGCCAGCAGCCCCGTTCCGTACAAGCAAGAAGAGGGCTATGGCTACACCTTC
CDR3aa: CASSPVPYKQEEGYGYTF
d_gene: -
j_gene: TRBJ1-2
abundance: -
v_gene: TRBV5-6

CDR3nt: TGTGCCAGCAGTTACGTAGAGGGGGCAGATTCACCCCTCCACTTT
CDR3aa: CASSYVEGADSPLHF
d_gene: TRBD1
j_gene: TRBJ1-6
abundance: once
v_gene: TRBV6-5

CDR3nt: TGTGCCAGCAGTTACCGGGGCACCGGGGAGCTGTTTTTT
CDR3aa: CASSYRGTGELFF
d_gene: -
j_gene: TRBJ2-2
abundance: -
v_gene: TRBV6-5

CDR3nt: TGTGCCAGCAGCCTGTGGGGCGGCCGCTTCTACGAGCAGTACTTC
CDR3aa: CASSLWGGRFYEQYF
d_gene: -
j_gene: TRBJ2-7
abundance: -
v_gene: TRBV14

CDR3nt: TGTGCCAGCAGTGAAGCCCGCAGGGCTCAGCCCCAGCATTTT
CDR3aa: CASSEARRAQPQHF
d_gene: -
j_gene: TRBJ1-5
abundance: -
v_gene: TRBV2

CDR3nt: TGTGCCACCTGGTCGGGGGTCTGGAACACTGAAGCTTTCTTT
CDR3aa: CATWSGVWNTEAFF
d_gene: -
j_gene: TRBJ1-1
abundance: few
v_gene: TRBV24-1

CDR3nt: TGTGCCAGCAGTGAAGCGCGACTCCGAGGGGATGAGCAGTTCTTC
CDR3aa: CASSEARLRGDEQFF
d_gene: -
j_gene: TRBJ2-1
abundance: -
v_gene: TRBV6-1

CDR3nt: TGTGCCAGCAGTGAACTGGTTAGCGGGGGGGCCTCAGTGAACGAGCAGTACTTC
CDR3aa: CASSELVSGGASVNEQYF
d_gene: TRBD2
j_gene: TRBJ2-7
abundance: -
v_gene: TRBV6-1

CDR3nt: TGTGCCAGCAGTTTAGACAGGGGGCTGAGATACGAGCAGTACTTC
CDR3aa: CASSLDRGLRYEQYF
d_gene: TRBD1
j_gene: TRBJ2-7
abundance: few
v_gene: TRBV28

CDR3nt: TGTGCCAGTAGTATCTTTGCAGGGGGCAGCAATCAGCCCCAGCATTTT
CDR3aa: CASSIFAGGSNQPQHF
d_gene: TRBD1
j_gene: TRBJ1-5
abundance: -
v_gene: TRBV19

CDR3nt: TGTGCCAGCTCACTAGACAAGGGTCAGCCCCAGCATTTT
CDR3aa: CASSLDKGQPQHF
d_gene: -
j_gene: TRBJ1-5
abundance: -
v_gene: TRBV18

CDR3nt: TGTGCCATCAGTGAGTCGTATAGGGGATACGAGCAGTACTTC
CDR3aa: CAISESYRGYEQYF
d_gene: -
j_gene: TRBJ2-7
abundance: -
v_gene: TRBV10-3

CDR3nt: TGTGCCAGCAGTTCCGGGACAGGGATCACTGAAGCTTTCTTT
CDR3aa: CASSSGTGITEAFF
d_gene: TRBD1
j_gene: TRBJ1-1
abundance: -
v_gene: TRBV27

CDR3nt: TGTGCCAGCAGCTTAGGGACAGGGAAACGCACTGAAGCTTTCTTT
CDR3aa: CASSLGTGKRTEAFF
d_gene: TRBD1
j_gene: TRBJ1-1
abundance: -
v_gene: TRBV5-6

CDR3nt: TGTGCCAGCAGCTTAGAGCGGGGGGCGAACACCGGGGAGCTGTTTTTT
CDR3aa: CASSLERGANTGELFF
d_gene: TRBD2
j_gene: TRBJ2-2
abundance: -
v_gene: TRBV5-4